The 25 T cell receptor beta chains below were found in one sample sequenced in a study of long-term antiretroviral therapy in people with HIV (dated by TCRdb to 2022 to 2024). The immunoSEQ hsTCRB v3.0 assay was used at survey level resolution for TRB variable region sequencing. Imported from immuneACCESS, the table was reduced by TCRdb to in-frame sequences with V and J called. These copies leave out some clones; in studies compared against another copy, an unresolved V gene accounts for under half, and the cause of the remainder is not known. This sample has fewer than 25,000 clones in its table, and 65% to 90% of those were observed once. Of the sample, around a sixth falls within the top ten clones. The material sequenced was unsorted PBMCs, taken 1.2 years after starting antiretroviral therapy. The receptor source for this set is a man aged 45-65 years with HIV.

The chain joins TRBV19 to TRBJ2-7; TRBD1 aligns across 12 bases. Germline loops: CDR1 LNHDA, CDR2 SQIVND (reference sequence). This CDR3 comprises 14 residues. The trim removed 3 bases at V and 6 bases at J, leaving 3 bases unmatched. The CDR3 coding sequence is TGTGCCAGTAGTATGGGACAGGGGGCGGGCGAGCAGTACTTC. Translated, it gives CASSMGQGAGEQYF.

This clone appeared a few times. The gene calls are TRBV6-5 and TRBJ2-2; no clear D. From germline, CDR1 is MNHEY and CDR2 SVGAGI. The CDR3 runs 12 residues. V was clipped by 3 bases and J by 3 bases, with 2 bases between them. The CDR3 loop is CASSYDTGELFF. The CDR3 DNA sequence: TGTGCCAGCAGTTATGACACCGGGGAGCTGTTTTTT.

The V and J genes are TRBV19 and TRBJ2-6; TRBD1 agrees at 8 bases. Trimming at V came to 4 bases and at J to 4 bases, leaving 6 bases not matched to a gene. The CDR3 loop spans 16 amino acids. Germline CDR1 is LNHDA and CDR2 is SQIVND (reference sequence). CDR3 sequence reads: CASSRTGKGGANVLTF. DNA of the CDR3: TGTGCCAGTAGTAGGACAGGGAAAGGCGGGGCCAACGTCCTGACTTTC. Full variable domain (rest looked up from reference TRBV19 and TRBJ2-6): DGGITQSPKYLFRKEGQNVTLSCEQNLNHDAMYWYRQDPGQGLRLIYYSQIVNDFQKGDIAEGYSVSREKKESFPLTVTSAQKNPTAFYLCASSRTGKGGANVLTFGAGSRLTVL.

The gene calls are TRBV9 and TRBJ2-3; D is ambiguous. The CDR3 runs 15 residues. Between the trimmed V and J ends, which lost 0 bases and 1 base, there was a span of 9 bases. CDR1 is SGDLS, CDR2 YYNGEE, per germline. The CDR3 nucleotides read TGTGCCAGCAGCGTAGCCGGTACAGGCACAGATACGCAGTATTTT. This encodes CASSVAGTGTDTQYF.

This chain joins TRBV5-1 and TRBJ1-2; D is unresolved. Trimming left V 0 bases short and J 0 bases short, with 12 bases between. Germline values: CDR1 SGHRS, CDR2 YFSETQ. CDR3 length: 16 amino acids. Here the CDR3 DNA reads TGCGCCAGCAGCTTGGCGGCAAACAATCCTAACTATGGCTACACCTTC. It yields the protein CASSLAANNPNYGYTF.

The chain is built from TRBV7-9 and TRBJ2-2; possible D gene TRBD2, 6 bases. CDR1 is SEHNR, CDR2 FQNEAQ, per germline (reference sequence). Trimming pared 5 bases from V and 6 bases from J, leaving 19 bases between. The CDR3 is 16 amino acids. In nucleotides, the CDR3 is TGTGCCAGCAGCCTCGGCGGGGCCCGCAGGGCCGGGGAGCTGTTTTTT. It encodes CASSLGGARRAGELFF.

This chain joins TRBV6-5 and TRBJ2-5, with D tentatively TRBD2 (6 bases). CDR1 and CDR2 from the germline V gene are MNHEY and SVGAGI. The CDR3 spans 15 residues. The germline V and J ends were trimmed by 2 bases and 8 bases, with 18 bases remaining between them. CDR3 coding DNA: TGTGCCAGCAGTTACGGGGACTCCCCGCTGGAAACCCAGTACTTC. Translation gives CASSYGDSPLETQYF.

The genes are TRBV5-1 and TRBJ1-4; 7 bases line up with TRBD1. The V and J ends lost 0 bases and 7 bases, in that order; junction bases with no gene match: 6. Per the germline V gene, CDR1 is SGHRS and CDR2 is YFSETQ. CDR3 size: 15 residues. The CDR3 sequence is CASSLVAGGSEKLFF. The CDR3 DNA follows: TGCGCCAGCAGCTTGGTGGCAGGGGGAAGTGAAAAACTGTTTTTT. The full variable domain, in which reference TRBV5-1 and TRBJ1-4 provide the parts outside the CDR3, is KAGVTQTPRYLIKTRGQQVTLSCSPISGHRSVSWYQQTPGQGLQFLFEYFSETQRNKGNFPGRFSGRQFSNSRSEMNVSTLELGDSALYLCASSLVAGGSEKLFFGSGTQLSVL.

Here the CDR3 DNA reads TGTGCCAGCATGAGGCCCCGAGGGGGGGAGCAGTACTTC. Translating it yields CASMRPRGGEQYF. V gene TRBV28 combines with J gene TRBJ2-7, with D perhaps matching TRBD1 or TRBD2 (6 bases each). Germline V CDR1 and CDR2: MDHEN, SYDVKM. V shed 7 bases and J shed 7 bases, with 17 bases lying between them. This CDR3 has 13 amino acids.

The chain carries TRBV6-6 and TRBJ2-2; no reliable D call. The V gene's germline CDR1 is MNHNY and CDR2 SVGAGI (reference sequence). There are 16 residues in the CDR3. The V gene lost 2 bases and the J gene lost 1 base, with 11 bases spanning the gap. The CDR3 DNA is TGTGCCAGCAGTTACCCGCCCCGACAGAACACCGGGGAGCTGTTTTTT. It is translated as CASSYPPRQNTGELFF.

This clone was detected once. The chain is built from TRBV7-9 and TRBJ2-1, with D tentatively TRBD2 (6 bases). The ends were cut back, 2 bases at V and 1 base at J, with 18 bases in the middle. Germline V gives CDR1 SEHNR, CDR2 FQNEAQ (reference sequence). CDR3 length: 18 residues. The CDR3 DNA is TGTGCCAGCAGCTTACCCTCGGGACTCCGACCTTCCTACAATGAGCAGTTCTTC. As protein: CASSLPSGLRPSYNEQFF.

The chain combines TRBV5-1 with TRBJ2-5, with TRBD2 matching 8 bases. The CDR3 spans 15 residues. The germline V gene encodes CDR1 SGHRS and CDR2 YFSETQ. The trim removed 6 bases at V and 5 bases at J, leaving 12 bases unmatched. The CDR3 sequence is CASTRTGGLGETQYF. The CDR3 bases are TGCGCCAGCACCAGAACGGGGGGGCTCGGGGAGACCCAGTACTTC.

The V call is TRBV5-1, the J call TRBJ2-1; 9 bases are a match to TRBD2. The V gene end was trimmed by 5 bases and the J gene end by 2 bases; junction bases not matched to a gene: 8. The CDR3 length is 16 residues. Germline V gene lookup returns CDR1 SGHRS and CDR2 YFSETQ. The CDR3 loop is CASRALLAGTYNEQFF. The CDR3 DNA reads TGCGCCAGCAGGGCCCTTCTAGCGGGGACCTACAATGAGCAGTTCTTC. The whole variable domain, remainder taken from reference TRBV5-1 and TRBJ2-1, is KAGVTQTPRYLIKTRGQQVTLSCSPISGHRSVSWYQQTPGQGLQFLFEYFSETQRNKGNFPGRFSGRQFSNSRSEMNVSTLELGDSALYLCASRALLAGTYNEQFFGPGTRLTVL.

This clone was seen only a few times. The chain carries TRBV9 and TRBJ2-7; perhaps D is TRBD1 or TRBD2 (7 bases each). The CDR3 extends over 16 amino acids. Germline CDR1 SGDLS, CDR2 YYNGEE. The V gene lost 4 bases and the J gene lost 5 bases, with 22 bases spanning the gap. The chain's CDR3 is CASSPRGGLRGDEQYF. In DNA, the CDR3 is TGTGCCAGCAGCCCCAGGGGGGGGCTTAGGGGCGACGAGCAGTACTTC. Based on the CDR3 plus reference TRBV9 and TRBJ2-7, the full variable domain is DSGVTQTPKHLITATGQRVTLRCSPRSGDLSVYWYQQSLDQGLQFLIQYYNGEERAKGNILERFSAQQFPDLHSELNLSSLELGDSALYFCASSPRGGLRGDEQYFGPGTRLTVT.

The V and J genes are TRBV27 and TRBJ1-1; D is perhaps TRBD1 (6 bases). There are 14 residues in the CDR3. V was pared by 10 bases and J by 4 bases, with 19 bases between. The germline gives CDR1 MNHEY, CDR2 SMNVEV (reference sequence). The CDR3, as DNA: TGTGCCACCGTGGGGGGGCCCGGGATCACTGAAGCTTTCTTT. Protein sequence: CATVGGPGITEAFF.

V and J are TRBV28 and TRBJ2-2; the match to TRBD1 covers 12 bases. Germline V gives CDR1 MDHEN, CDR2 SYDVKM. V trimming: 10 bases; J trimming: 7 bases; junction bases outside the gene matches: 7. The CDR3 runs 14 residues. The CDR3 here is CATGTGGLGGELFF. The CDR3 DNA reads as TGTGCCACCGGGACAGGGGGCCTGGGCGGGGAGCTGTTTTTT.

This CDR3 is CASSPAPSGVLTGELFF. The CDR3 DNA is TGTGCCAGCAGCCCAGCTCCTAGCGGGGTACTAACCGGGGAGCTGTTTTTT. V is TRBV7-6 and J is TRBJ2-2, with 9 bases fitting TRBD2. The CDR3 totals 17 residues. V was clipped by 5 bases and J by 5 bases; unmatched bases: 12. Germline V lookup: CDR1 SGHVS, CDR2 FNYEAQ.

On this clone itself: At one boundary the junction diverges from the germline segment, which might be a read error. The rearrangement uses TRBV7-9 and TRBJ2-7, with D perhaps TRBD2 (6 bases). Germline V gene sequence: CDR1 SEHNR, CDR2 FQNEAQ (reference sequence). The CDR3 spans 12 residues. CDR3 bases: TGTGCCAGCAGCCCCACTGGGGGGAGATCCCATTTC. Its protein product is CASSPTGGRSHF.

This sequence joins TRBV7-4 and TRBJ2-1, with 9 positions matching TRBD2. The CDR3 consists of 15 residues. V was pared by 2 bases and J by 3 bases, with 2 bases of the junction left unmatched. CDR1 is SGHVT, CDR2 SQSDAQ, per germline. DNA of the CDR3: TGTGCCAGCAGCTTACTAGCGGGGTTCTACAATGAGCAGTTCTTC. It is translated as CASSLLAGFYNEQFF.

The CDR3 DNA is TGTGCCAGCAGCTTGGGTGGGGGTTACGAGCAGTACTTC. It yields the protein CASSLGGGYEQYF. J is TRBJ2-5 and V is TRBV5-4; D could derive from TRBD1 or TRBD2 (5 bases each). The J call may be incorrect, as the DNA end agrees better with TRBJ2-7. The CDR3 sequence is 13 residues long. Germline V gene data show CDR1 as SGHNT and CDR2 as YYREEE (reference sequence).

The genes are TRBV6-1 and TRBJ1-5, with D possibly being TRBD1 (6 bases). From germline, CDR1 is MNHNS and CDR2 SASEGT. Trimming removed 7 bases at V and 5 bases at J, with 18 bases between. There are 15 residues in the CDR3. The CDR3: CASTSGWGADQPQHF. For the CDR3, the DNA is TGTGCCAGCACCTCAGGGTGGGGGGCTGATCAGCCCCAGCATTTT.

This clone showed up just once. The chain uses TRBV7-2 and TRBJ2-3; 7 positions agree with TRBD2. The V gene's germline CDR1 is SGHTA and CDR2 FQGNSA. The CDR3 is 15 residues long. The V and J ends lost 2 bases and 0 bases, in that order; junction bases with no gene match: 2. CDR3 protein: CASSLTRGSTDTQYF. CDR3 sequence (DNA): TGTGCCAGCAGCTTAACGCGGGGGAGCACAGATACGCAGTATTTT.

This clone was picked up one time. An end of the junction does not agree with germline; a read error may underlie this. V usage is TRBV19 and J usage is TRBJ1-1, with no clear D. CDR1 and CDR2 from the germline V gene are LNHDA and SQIVND (reference sequence). The CDR3 extends over 11 amino acids. The CDR3 reads CASRIAGEAFF. Written as DNA, the CDR3 is TGTGCCAGTAGGATAGCAGGCGAAGCTTTCTTT.

This chain joins TRBV19 and TRBJ1-2, with 9 bases lining up with TRBD1. The trim removed 1 base at V and 7 bases at J, leaving 4 bases unmatched. The CDR3 has 14 amino acids. Germline CDR1 and CDR2: LNHDA and SQIVND (reference sequence). The CDR3 here is CASSIGDRGIGYTF. CDR3 sequence (DNA): TGTGCCAGTAGTATAGGCGACAGGGGGATTGGCTACACCTTC.

The chain is built from TRBV7-9 and TRBJ1-1; no definite D call. The CDR3 consists of 12 residues. Germline V gene lookup returns CDR1 SEHNR and CDR2 FQNEAQ (reference sequence). Deletions cut 5 bases from V and 8 bases from J, with 12 bases between. The CDR3 loop is CASSPLLAEAFF. CDR3 DNA sequence: TGTGCCAGCAGCCCTCTTCTCGCCGAAGCTTTCTTT.